The present T cell receptor beta chain was sequenced within a study of early T cells in non-severe SARS-CoV-2 infection. At the level of the study: The authors sequenced bulk RNA from unsorted whole blood, leaving chains unpaired.

V was shortened by 4 bases and J by 6 bases, with 14 bases between the two germline ends. CDR1 and CDR2 from the germline V gene are LNHNV and YYDKDF (reference sequence). There are 14 residues in the CDR3. Findings of the study overall: Database matching using VDJdb favored anti-spike CD8 responses, with private and CD4 specificities left missing.

Attachment of unique molecular identifiers was made to individual cDNA molecules. Using its own MiXCR run on the 5' RACE reads, TCRdb lists one record per CDR3 protein. The sample carries 65,000 to 75,000 distinct CDR3 sequences, under 14% recorded once. The table lists this clonotype with a few counts. Its cognate antigen is unknown. Sequences were obtained from whole blood. This clonotype was sampled from an adult who was a healthcare worker with PCR-confirmed SARS-CoV-2 infection or an uninfected control (not recorded which). The V gene is TRBV15, the J gene TRBJ2-3, with D perhaps matching TRBD1 (6 bases). CDR3 in DNA: TGTGCCACCAGCAAATCAACAGGGCCCGATACGCAGTATTTT. The encoded protein is CATSKSTGPDTQYF.